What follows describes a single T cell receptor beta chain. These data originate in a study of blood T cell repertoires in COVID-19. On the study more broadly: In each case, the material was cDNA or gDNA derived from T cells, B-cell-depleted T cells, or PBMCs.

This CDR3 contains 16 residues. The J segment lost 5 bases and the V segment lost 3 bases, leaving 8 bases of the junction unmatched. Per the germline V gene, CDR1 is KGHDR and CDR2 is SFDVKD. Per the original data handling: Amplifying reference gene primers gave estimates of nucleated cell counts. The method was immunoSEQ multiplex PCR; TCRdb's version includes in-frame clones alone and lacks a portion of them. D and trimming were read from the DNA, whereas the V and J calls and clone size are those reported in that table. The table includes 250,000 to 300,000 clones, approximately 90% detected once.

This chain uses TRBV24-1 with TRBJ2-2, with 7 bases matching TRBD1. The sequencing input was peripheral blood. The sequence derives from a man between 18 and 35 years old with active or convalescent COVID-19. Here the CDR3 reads CATSDTGQGETGELFF. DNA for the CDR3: TGTGCCACCAGTGATACCGGCCAGGGGGAGACCGGGGAGCTGTTTTTT.